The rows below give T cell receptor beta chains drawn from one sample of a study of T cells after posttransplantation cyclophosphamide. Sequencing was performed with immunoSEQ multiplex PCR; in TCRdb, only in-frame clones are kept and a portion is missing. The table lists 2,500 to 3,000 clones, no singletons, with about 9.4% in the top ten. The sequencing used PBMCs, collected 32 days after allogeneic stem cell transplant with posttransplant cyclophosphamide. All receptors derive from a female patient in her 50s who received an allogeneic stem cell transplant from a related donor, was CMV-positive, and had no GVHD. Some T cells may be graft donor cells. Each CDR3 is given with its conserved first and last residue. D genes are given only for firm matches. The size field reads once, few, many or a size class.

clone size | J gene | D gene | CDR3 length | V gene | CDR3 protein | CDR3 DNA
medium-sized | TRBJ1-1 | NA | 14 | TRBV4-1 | CASSPLWGDTEAFF | TGCGCCAGCAGCCCACTTTGGGGGGACACTGAAGCTTTCTTT
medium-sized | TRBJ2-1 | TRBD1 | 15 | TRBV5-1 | CASRFRDRGYNEQFF | TGCGCCAGCAGGTTTCGGGACAGGGGCTACAATGAGCAGTTCTTC
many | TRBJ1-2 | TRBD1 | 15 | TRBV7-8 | CASSFSTGDPYGYTF | TGTGCCAGCAGCTTCTCGACAGGGGATCCCTATGGCTACACCTTC
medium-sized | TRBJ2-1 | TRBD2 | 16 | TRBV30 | CAWTGTSGRDYNEQFF | TGTGCCTGGACCGGGACTAGCGGGAGAGACTACAATGAGCAGTTCTTC
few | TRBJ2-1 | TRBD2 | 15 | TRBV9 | CASRPLAEVGNEQFF | TGTGCCAGCAGACCCCTAGCGGAAGTCGGCAATGAGCAGTTCTTC
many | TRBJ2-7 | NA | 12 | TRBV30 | CAWAQEPYEQYF | TGTGCCTGGGCCCAGGAGCCCTACGAGCAGTACTTC
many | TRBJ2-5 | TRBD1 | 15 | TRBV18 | CASSLRQGQQETQYF | TGTGCCAGCTCACTCCGACAGGGTCAGCAAGAGACCCAGTACTTC
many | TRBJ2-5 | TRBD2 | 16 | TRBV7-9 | CASSPPGLARIETQYF | TGTGCCAGCAGCCCACCGGGACTAGCGAGAATAGAGACCCAGTACTTC
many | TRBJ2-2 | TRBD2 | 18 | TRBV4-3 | CASSQDRPSGSWSGELFF | TGCGCCAGCAGCCAAGATCGGCCTAGCGGGAGTTGGTCCGGGGAGCTGTTTTTT
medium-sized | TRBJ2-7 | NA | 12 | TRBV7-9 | CASSSDIREQYF | TGTGCCAGCAGTTCCGACATTCGGGAGCAGTACTTC
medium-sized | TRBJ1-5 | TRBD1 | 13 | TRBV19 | CASTLTGDQPQHF | TGTGCCAGTACCCTGACAGGGGATCAGCCCCAGCATTTT
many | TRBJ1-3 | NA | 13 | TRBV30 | CACETQRGNTIYF | TGTGCCTGCGAGACCCAGCGGGGAAACACCATATATTTT
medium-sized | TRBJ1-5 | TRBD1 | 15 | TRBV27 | CASSFQGVANQPQHF | TGTGCCAGCAGTTTCCAGGGGGTGGCCAATCAGCCCCAGCATTTT
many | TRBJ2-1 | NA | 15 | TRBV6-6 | CASSYSRAPNNEQFF | TGTGCCAGCAGTTACTCGCGGGCTCCTAACAATGAGCAGTTCTTC
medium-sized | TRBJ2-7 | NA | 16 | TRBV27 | CASSLRRGDRTYEQYF | TGTGCCAGCAGTTTACGCAGGGGGGACAGAACCTACGAGCAGTACTTC
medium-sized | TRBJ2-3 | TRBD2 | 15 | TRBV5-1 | CASSWTSGSTDTQYF | TGCGCCAGCAGCTGGACTAGCGGTTCCACAGATACGCAGTATTTT
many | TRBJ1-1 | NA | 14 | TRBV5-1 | CASSGRTVNTEAFF | TGCGCCAGCAGCGGACGGACTGTGAACACTGAAGCTTTCTTT
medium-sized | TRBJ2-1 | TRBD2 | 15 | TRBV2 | CASSPSGRPYNEQFF | TGTGCCAGCAGTCCCAGCGGGAGACCCTACAATGAGCAGTTCTTC
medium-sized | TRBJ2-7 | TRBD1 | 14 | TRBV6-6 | CASSYLRQGGEQYF | TGTGCCAGCAGTTACCTTCGACAGGGGGGCGAGCAGTACTTC
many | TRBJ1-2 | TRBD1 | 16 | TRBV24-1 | CATSPTGQGIVDGYTF | TGTGCCACCTCCCCTACGGGACAGGGGATTGTGGATGGCTACACCTTC
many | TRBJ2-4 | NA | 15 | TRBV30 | CAWSVPQAGGGIQYF | TGTGCCTGGAGTGTACCCCAGGCAGGTGGAGGCATTCAGTACTTC
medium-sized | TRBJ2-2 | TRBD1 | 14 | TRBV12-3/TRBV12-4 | CASSFTGGARELFF | TGTGCCAGCAGTTTTACAGGGGGCGCCCGGGAGCTGTTTTTT
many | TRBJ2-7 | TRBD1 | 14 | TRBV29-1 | CSVGGQGVDYEQYF | TGCAGCGTTGGAGGACAGGGGGTCGATTACGAGCAGTACTTC
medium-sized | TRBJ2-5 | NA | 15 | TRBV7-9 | CASSPGAGQQETQYF | TGTGCCAGCAGCCCAGGGGCGGGACAGCAAGAGACCCAGTACTTC
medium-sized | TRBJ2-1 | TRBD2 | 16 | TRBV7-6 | CASSLGTSGNYNEQFF | TGTGCCAGCAGCTTAGGGACTAGCGGGAATTACAATGAGCAGTTCTTC
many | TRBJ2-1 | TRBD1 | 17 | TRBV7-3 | CASSLADPGQGQIEQFF | TGTGCCAGCAGCTTAGCGGACCCGGGACAGGGGCAGATTGAGCAGTTCTTC
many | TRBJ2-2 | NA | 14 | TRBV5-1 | CASSLALDTGELFF | TGCGCCAGCAGCTTGGCACTGGACACCGGGGAGCTGTTTTTT
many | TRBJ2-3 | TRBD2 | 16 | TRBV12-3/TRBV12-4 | CASSPRVAGGLGTQYF | TGTGCCAGCAGTCCGCGGGTAGCGGGGGGTCTCGGGACGCAGTATTTT
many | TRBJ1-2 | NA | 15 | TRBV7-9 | CASSIRGGHGYGYTF | TGTGCCAGCAGTATACGGGGGGGGCACGGCTATGGCTACACCTTC
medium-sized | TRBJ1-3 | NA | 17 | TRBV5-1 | CASSFIGGRGSGNTIYF | TGCGCCAGCAGCTTCATTGGGGGCAGGGGTTCTGGAAACACCATATATTTT
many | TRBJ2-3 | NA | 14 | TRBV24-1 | CATSMSASTDTQYF | TGTGCCACCAGTATGAGCGCGAGCACAGATACGCAGTATTTT
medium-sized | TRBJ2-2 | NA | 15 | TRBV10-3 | CAIRGRGTNTGELFF | TGTGCCATCAGAGGCAGGGGAACGAACACCGGGGAGCTGTTTTTT
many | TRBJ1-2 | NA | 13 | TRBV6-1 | CASSVQGRYGYTF | TGTGCCAGCAGCGTACAGGGACGGTATGGCTACACCTTC
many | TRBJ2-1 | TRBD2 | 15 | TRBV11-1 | CASSLTGGSGRGQFF | TGTGCCAGCAGCTTGACGGGAGGGAGCGGGAGAGGACAGTTCTTC
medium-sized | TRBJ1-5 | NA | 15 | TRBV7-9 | CASSLDLVGNQPQHF | TGTGCCAGCAGCTTAGACCTGGTCGGGAATCAGCCCCAGCATTTT
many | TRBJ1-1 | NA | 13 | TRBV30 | CAWSVGLEAEAFF | TGTGCCTGGAGTGTGGGCCTCGAGGCTGAAGCTTTCTTT
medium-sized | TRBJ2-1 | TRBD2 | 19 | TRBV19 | CASRIGGLAGGLSYNEQFF | TGTGCCAGTAGGATCGGTGGACTAGCGGGAGGGCTCTCCTACAATGAGCAGTTCTTC
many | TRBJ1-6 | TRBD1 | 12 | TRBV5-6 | CASSLLTGMSEF | TGTGCCAGCAGCCTTTTGACAGGGATGAGCGAGTTT
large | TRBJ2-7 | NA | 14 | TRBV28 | CASRARDFSYEQYF | TGTGCCAGCAGGGCCCGGGACTTCTCCTACGAGCAGTACTTC
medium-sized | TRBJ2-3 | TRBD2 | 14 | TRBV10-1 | CASSVGTSRSTQYF | TGCGCCAGCAGTGTAGGGACTAGCAGGAGTACGCAGTATTTT
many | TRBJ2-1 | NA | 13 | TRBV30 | CAWSRGSYNEQFF | TGTGCCTGGAGTAGGGGCTCCTACAATGAGCAGTTCTTC
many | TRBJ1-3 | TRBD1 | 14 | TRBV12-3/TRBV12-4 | CASHKQGAGNTIYF | TGTGCCAGCCATAAACAGGGGGCTGGAAACACCATATATTTT
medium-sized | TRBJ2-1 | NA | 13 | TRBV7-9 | CASSLERDSEQFF | TGTGCCAGCAGCTTAGAAAGGGACTCCGAGCAGTTCTTC
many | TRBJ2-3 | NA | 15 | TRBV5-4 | CASSSGVPSTDTQYF | TGTGCCAGCAGTTCGGGGGTCCCTAGCACAGATACGCAGTATTTT
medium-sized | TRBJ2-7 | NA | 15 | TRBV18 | CASSPEGRNAYEQYF | TGTGCCAGCTCCCCCGAGGGGAGGAATGCCTACGAGCAGTACTTC
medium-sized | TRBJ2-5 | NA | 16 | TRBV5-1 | CASSPQEVVYQETQYF | TGCGCCAGCAGCCCCCAGGAGGTAGTGTACCAAGAGACCCAGTACTTC
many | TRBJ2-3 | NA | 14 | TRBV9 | CASSVVASTDTQYF | TGTGCCAGCAGCGTAGTGGCTAGCACAGATACGCAGTATTTT
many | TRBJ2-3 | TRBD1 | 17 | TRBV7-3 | CASSLNPPGGDTDTQYF | TGTGCCAGCAGCTTAAATCCGCCAGGGGGAGACACAGATACGCAGTATTTT
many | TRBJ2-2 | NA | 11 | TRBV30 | CAWSLVGGLFF | TGTGCCTGGAGCCTAGTTGGTGGGCTGTTTTTT